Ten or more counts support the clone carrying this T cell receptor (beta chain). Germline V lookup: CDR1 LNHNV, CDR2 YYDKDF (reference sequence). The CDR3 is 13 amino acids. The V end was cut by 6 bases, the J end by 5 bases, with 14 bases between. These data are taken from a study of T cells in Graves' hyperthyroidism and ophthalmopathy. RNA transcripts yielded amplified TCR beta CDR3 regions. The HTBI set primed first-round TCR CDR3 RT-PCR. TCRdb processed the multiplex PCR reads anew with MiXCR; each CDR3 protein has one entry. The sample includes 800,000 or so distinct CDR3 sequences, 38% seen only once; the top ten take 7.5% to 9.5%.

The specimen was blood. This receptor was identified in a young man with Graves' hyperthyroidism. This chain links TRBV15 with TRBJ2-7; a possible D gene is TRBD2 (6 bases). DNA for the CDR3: TGTGCCACCAGGGACGGGAGTAACCACGAGCAGTACTTC. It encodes CATRDGSNHEQYF. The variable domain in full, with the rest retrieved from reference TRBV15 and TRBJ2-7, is DAMVIQNPRYQVTQFGKPVTLSCSQTLNHNVMYWYQQKSSQAPKLLFHYYDKDFNNEADTPDNFQSRRPNTSFCFLDIRSPGLGDTAMYLCATRDGSNHEQYFGPGTRLTVT.